This T cell receptor beta chain stems from a study of blood T cell repertoires in COVID-19 (dated by TCRdb to 2020 to 2021). The study in broad terms: Collaborator samples came from the United States, Italy and Spain and covered acute and convalescent phases of COVID-19. The prospective study material was composed of cDNA or gDNA derived from T cells, B-cell-depleted T cells, or PBMCs. Subjects who had been exposed to COVID-19, were actively infected with it, or had recovered from it provided the deeply sampled blood TCRbeta repertoires that made up the dataset. The repertoires were released in a freely available public database intended as a resource for research on the immune response to SARS-CoV-2. The samples were drawn from two sources: the first 160 participants of the ongoing ImmuneRACE study, and 1,254 subjects contributed by 6 global collaborators. A de-identified subject ID, COVID-19 status, age in years and sex were almost always included in the sample metadata. Where available, HLA class I and class II types were obtained from metadata supplied by the sample provider rather than from assay-based typing.

Taken from cysteine to phenylalanine, the CDR3 has 16 residues. Of the read, only the CDR3 DNA is kept; its 48 bases are in frame from base 1. The germline V and J ends show losses of 1 base and 7 bases respectively, and no gene match explains 12 bases of the junction. As encoded in the germline V gene (reference sequence), CDR1 is MNHEY while CDR2 is SMNVEV. TCRbeta CDR3 regions were amplified from genomic DNA using the immunoSEQ Assay, a bias-controlled multiplex PCR. Regarding the original processing steps: Nucleated cell counts per sample were estimated from amplification of reference gene primers within the assay. Sequence reads were collapsed and filtered to measure the absolute abundance of every unique TCRbeta CDR3 rearrangement. For each sample, productive Simpson clonality was calculated as the square root of Simpson's diversity index over productive rearrangements. TCRdb retrieved this table from immuneACCESS and kept in-frame rearrangements only. Not all clones are present; in checked studies, unresolved V genes account for under half, and no reason is known for the remainder. The V and J calls and clone size were taken over from that table, and D and trimming were inferred from the DNA. For this sample the table gives roughly 290,000 clones, of which approximately 86% were detected only once. Of the sample, 4% to 5% is held by the ten largest clones.

Each collaborating institution followed its own protocols to collect whole blood in K2EDTA tubes. For TCRbeta analysis, collaborators shipped samples in one of three forms: frozen whole blood, isolated PBMCs, or DNA extracted from either of those sample types. What the authors observed across the whole study: The quantity of clinical and demographic metadata differed by source and by participant and was supplied without curation.

Concerning this clone itself: It lacks a known antigen. Per-base qualities were not stored, and no clone one base away is much larger.

The clonotype originates from a woman aged 45-65 years with active or convalescent COVID-19. The sequenced material came from peripheral blood. The rearranged chain carries TRBV27 and TRBJ1-2; 7 middle bases align to TRBD1. Read as DNA, the sequence is TGTGCCAGCAGTTTATTCGGGCGGCAGGGGGTTTCTGGCTACACCTTC. Its coded protein is CASSLFGRQGVSGYTF.